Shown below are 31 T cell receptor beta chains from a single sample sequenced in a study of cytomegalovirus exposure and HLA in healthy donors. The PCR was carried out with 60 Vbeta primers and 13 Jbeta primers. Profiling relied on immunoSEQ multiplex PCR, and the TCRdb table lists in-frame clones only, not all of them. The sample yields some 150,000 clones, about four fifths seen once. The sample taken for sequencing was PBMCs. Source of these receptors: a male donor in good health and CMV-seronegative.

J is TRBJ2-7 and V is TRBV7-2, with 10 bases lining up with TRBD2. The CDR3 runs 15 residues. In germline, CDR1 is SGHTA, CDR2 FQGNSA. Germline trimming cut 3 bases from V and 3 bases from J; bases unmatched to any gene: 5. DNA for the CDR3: TGTGCCAGCAGCTTGATAGCGGGGGGCATCTACGAGCAGTACTTC. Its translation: CASSLIAGGIYEQYF.

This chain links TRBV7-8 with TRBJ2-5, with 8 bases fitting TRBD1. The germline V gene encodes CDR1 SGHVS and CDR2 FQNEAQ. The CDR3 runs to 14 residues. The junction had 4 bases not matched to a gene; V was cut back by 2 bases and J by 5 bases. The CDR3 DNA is TGTGCCAGCAGCTTACAGGGGGCTATGGAGACCCAGTACTTC. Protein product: CASSLQGAMETQYF.

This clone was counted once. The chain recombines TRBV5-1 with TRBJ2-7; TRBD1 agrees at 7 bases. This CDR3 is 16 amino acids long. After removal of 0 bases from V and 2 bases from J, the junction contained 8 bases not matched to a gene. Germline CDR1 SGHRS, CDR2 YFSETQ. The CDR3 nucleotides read TGCGCCAGCAGCTTGGGACCCCGGACAGGAGCCTACGAGCAGTACTTC. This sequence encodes CASSLGPRTGAYEQYF.

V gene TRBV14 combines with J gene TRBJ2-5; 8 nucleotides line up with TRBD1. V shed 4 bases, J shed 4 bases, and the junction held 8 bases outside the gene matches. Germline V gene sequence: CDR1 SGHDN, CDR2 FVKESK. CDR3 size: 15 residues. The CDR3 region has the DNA TGTGCCAGCAGCCTAATTTCCGGGACAGGAGAGACCCAGTACTTC. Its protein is CASSLISGTGETQYF.

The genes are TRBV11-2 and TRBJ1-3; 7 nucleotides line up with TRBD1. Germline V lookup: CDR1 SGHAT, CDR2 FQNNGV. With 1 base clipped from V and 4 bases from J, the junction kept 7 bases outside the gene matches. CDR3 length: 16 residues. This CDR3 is CASSLVPGQYGNTIYF. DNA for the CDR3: TGTGCCAGCAGCTTAGTTCCGGGACAGTACGGAAACACCATATATTTT.

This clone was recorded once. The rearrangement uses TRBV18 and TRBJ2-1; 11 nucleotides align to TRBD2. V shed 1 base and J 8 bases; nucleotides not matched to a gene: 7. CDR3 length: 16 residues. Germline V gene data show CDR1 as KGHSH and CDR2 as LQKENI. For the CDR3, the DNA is TGTGCCAGCTCACCACTTAGCGGGGGGGCCGTAGATGAGCAGTTCTTC. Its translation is CASSPLSGGAVDEQFF.

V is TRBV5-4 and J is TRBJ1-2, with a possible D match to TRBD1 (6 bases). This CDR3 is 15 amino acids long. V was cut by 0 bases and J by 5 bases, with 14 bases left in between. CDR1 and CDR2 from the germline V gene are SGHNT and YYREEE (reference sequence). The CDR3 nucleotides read TGTGCCAGCAGCTTGGAAGGGGGAAGTCCTTATGGCTACACCTTC. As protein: CASSLEGGSPYGYTF. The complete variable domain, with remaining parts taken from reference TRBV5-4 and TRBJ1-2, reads ETGVTQSPTHLIKTRGQQVTLRCSSQSGHNTVSWYQQALGQGPQFIFQYYREEENGRGNFPPRFSGLQFPNYSSELNVNALELDDSALYLCASSLEGGSPYGYTFGSGTRLTVV.

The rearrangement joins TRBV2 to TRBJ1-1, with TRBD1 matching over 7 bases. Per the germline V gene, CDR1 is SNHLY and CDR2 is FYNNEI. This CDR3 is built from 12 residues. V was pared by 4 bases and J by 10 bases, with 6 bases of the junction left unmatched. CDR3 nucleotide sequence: TGTGCCAGCAGTGCGGAGACAGGGTTAGCTTTCTTT. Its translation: CASSAETGLAFF.

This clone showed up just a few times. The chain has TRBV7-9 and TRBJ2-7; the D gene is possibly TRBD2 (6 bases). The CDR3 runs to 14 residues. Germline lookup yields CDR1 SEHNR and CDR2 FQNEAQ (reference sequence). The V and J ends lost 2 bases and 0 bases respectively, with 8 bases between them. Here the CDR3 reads CASSLQRVSYEQYF. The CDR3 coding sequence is TGTGCCAGCAGCTTACAGCGGGTCTCCTACGAGCAGTACTTC.

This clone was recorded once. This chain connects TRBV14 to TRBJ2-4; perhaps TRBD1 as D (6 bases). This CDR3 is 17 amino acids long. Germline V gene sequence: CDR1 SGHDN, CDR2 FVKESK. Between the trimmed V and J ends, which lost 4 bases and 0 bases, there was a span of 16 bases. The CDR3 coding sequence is TGTGCCAGCAGCCTATCCAGGGGAAAGGGAGCCAAAAACATTCAGTACTTC. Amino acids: CASSLSRGKGAKNIQYF.

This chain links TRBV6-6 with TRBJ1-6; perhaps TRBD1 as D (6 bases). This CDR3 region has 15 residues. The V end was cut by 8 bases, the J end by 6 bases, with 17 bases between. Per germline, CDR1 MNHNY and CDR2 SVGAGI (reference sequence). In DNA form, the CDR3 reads TGTGCCAGCCGCTGGGGGACACATTCTAATTCACCCCTCCACTTT. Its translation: CASRWGTHSNSPLHF.

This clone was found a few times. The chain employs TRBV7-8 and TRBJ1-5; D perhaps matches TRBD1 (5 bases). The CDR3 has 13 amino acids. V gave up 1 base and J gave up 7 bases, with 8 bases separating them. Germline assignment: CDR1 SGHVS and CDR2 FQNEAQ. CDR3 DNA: TGTGCCAGCAGCTTAGAGGGGTGGCAGCCCCAGCATTTT. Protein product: CASSLEGWQPQHF.

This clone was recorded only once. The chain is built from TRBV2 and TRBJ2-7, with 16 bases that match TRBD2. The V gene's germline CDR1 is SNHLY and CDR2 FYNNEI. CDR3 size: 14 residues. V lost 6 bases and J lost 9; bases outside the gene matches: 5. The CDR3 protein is CASRGTSGGARQYF. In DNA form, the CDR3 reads TGTGCCAGCAGGGGGACTAGCGGGGGGGCGAGGCAGTACTTC.

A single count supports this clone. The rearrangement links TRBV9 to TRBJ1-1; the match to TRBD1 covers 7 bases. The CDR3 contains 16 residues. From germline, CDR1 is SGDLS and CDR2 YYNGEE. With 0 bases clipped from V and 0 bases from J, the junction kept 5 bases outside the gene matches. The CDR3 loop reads CASSVEGTDVNTEAFF. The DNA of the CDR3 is TGTGCCAGCAGCGTAGAGGGGACAGACGTGAACACTGAAGCTTTCTTT.

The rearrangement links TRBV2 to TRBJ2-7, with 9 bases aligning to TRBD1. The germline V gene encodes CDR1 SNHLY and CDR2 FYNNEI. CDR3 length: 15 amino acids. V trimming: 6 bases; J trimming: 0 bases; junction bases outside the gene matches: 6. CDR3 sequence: CASSWDRANSYEQYF. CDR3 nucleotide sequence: TGTGCCAGCAGCTGGGACAGGGCTAACTCCTACGAGCAGTACTTC.

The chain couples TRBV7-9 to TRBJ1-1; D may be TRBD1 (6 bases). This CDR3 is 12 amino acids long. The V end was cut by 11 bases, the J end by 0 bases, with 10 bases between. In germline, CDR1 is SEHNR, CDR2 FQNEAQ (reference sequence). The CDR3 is CAERGMNTEAFF. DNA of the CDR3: TGTGCCGAAAGGGGGATGAACACTGAAGCTTTCTTT. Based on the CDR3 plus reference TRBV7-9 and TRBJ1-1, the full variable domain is DTGVSQNPRHKITKRGQNVTFRCDPISEHNRLYWYRQTLGQGPEFLTYFQNEAQLEKSRLLSDRFSAERPKGSFSTLEIQRTEQGDSAMYLCAERGMNTEAFFGQGTRLTVV.

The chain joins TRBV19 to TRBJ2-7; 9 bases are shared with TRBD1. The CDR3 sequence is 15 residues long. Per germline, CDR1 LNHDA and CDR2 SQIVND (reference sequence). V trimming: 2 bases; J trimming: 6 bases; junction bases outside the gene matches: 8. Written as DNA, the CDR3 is TGTGCCAGTAGTATACCACAGGGGGCCAAGGGCGAGCAGTACTTC. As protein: CASSIPQGAKGEQYF.

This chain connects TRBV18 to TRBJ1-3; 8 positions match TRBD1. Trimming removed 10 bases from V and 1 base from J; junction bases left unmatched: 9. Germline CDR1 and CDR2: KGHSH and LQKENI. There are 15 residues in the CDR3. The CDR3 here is CATEQGGASGNTIYF. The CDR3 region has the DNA TGTGCCACCGAACAGGGGGGGGCATCTGGAAACACCATATATTTT.

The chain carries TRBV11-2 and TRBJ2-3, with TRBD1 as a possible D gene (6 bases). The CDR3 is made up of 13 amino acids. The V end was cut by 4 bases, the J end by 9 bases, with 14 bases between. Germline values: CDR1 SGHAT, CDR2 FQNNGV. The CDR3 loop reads CASSSAYRATQYF. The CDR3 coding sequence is TGTGCCAGCAGCTCTGCGTACAGGGCCACGCAGTATTTT.

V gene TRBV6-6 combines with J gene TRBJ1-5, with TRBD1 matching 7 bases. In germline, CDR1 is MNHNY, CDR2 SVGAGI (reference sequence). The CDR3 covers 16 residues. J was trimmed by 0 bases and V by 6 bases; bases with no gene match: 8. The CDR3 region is CASSSGGGHSNQPQHF. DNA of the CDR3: TGTGCCAGCAGCTCCGGAGGGGGCCATAGCAATCAGCCCCAGCATTTT.

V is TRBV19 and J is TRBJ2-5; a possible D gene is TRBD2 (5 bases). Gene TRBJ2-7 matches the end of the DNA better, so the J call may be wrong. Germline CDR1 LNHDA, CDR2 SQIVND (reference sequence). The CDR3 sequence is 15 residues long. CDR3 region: CASSTYFGVLGEQYF. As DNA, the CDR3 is TGTGCCAGTAGTACCTATTTCGGGGTCCTGGGCGAGCAGTACTTC.

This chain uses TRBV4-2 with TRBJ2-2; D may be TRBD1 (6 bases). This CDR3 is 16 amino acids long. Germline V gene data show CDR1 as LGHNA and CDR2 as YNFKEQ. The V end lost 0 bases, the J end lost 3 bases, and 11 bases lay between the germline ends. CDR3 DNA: TGTGCCAGCAGCCAAGATGACAGGTCATACACCGGGGAGCTGTTTTTT. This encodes CASSQDDRSYTGELFF.

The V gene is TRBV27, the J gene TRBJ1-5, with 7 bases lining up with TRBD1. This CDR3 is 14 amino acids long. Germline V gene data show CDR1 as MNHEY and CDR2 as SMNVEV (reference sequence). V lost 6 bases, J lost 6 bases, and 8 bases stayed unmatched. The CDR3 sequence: CASSSNRGTQPQHF. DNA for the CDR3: TGTGCCAGCAGCTCCAACAGGGGTACTCAGCCCCAGCATTTT.

The CDR3 here is CASRDRAGSPLHF. For the CDR3, the DNA is TGTGCCAGCAGAGACAGGGCCGGCTCACCCCTCCACTTT. This chain links TRBV11-2 with TRBJ1-6; 7 nucleotides match TRBD1. Germline trimming cut 6 bases from V and 10 bases from J; bases unmatched to any gene: 6. CDR1 and CDR2 from the germline V gene are SGHAT and FQNNGV. This CDR3 has 13 residues.

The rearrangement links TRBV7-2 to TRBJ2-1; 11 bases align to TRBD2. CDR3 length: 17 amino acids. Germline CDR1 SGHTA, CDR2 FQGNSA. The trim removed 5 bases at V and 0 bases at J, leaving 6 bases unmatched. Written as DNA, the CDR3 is TGTGCCAGCAGCCCGAGACTAGCGGGGAGCTCCTACAATGAGCAGTTCTTC. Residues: CASSPRLAGSSYNEQFF.

The CDR3 region has the DNA TGTGCCTGGAGTGTACCGGGGACAGGGAGCTCCTACGAGCAGTACTTC. Its translation: CAWSVPGTGSSYEQYF. The chain couples TRBV30 to TRBJ2-7; 9 bases match TRBD1. Per the germline V gene, CDR1 is GTSNPN and CDR2 is SVGIG (reference sequence). The CDR3 runs to 16 residues. V gave up 0 bases and J gave up 0 bases; unmatched junction bases: 6. The full variable domain, completed using reference TRBV30 and TRBJ2-7, is SQTIHQWPATLVQPVGSPLSLECTVEGTSNPNLYWYRQAAGRGLQLLFYSVGIGQISSEVPQNLSASRPQDRQFILSSKKLLLSDSGFYLCAWSVPGTGSSYEQYFGPGTRLTVT.

DNA for the CDR3: TGTGCCAGCAACACAAACGAGCAGTACTTC. Amino acid sequence: CASNTNEQYF. This rearrangement joins TRBV5-4 to TRBJ2-7; no definite D call. The ends were cut back, 6 bases at V and 5 bases at J, with 6 bases in the middle. CDR1 is SGHNT and CDR2 is YYREEE in the germline V gene (reference sequence). This CDR3 has 10 amino acids.

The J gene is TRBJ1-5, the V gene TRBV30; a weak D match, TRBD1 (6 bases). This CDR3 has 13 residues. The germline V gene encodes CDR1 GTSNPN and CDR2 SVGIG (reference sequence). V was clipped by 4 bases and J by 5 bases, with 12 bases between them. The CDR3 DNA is TGTGCCTGGACCACAGGGCTCGATCAGCCCCAGCATTTT. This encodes CAWTTGLDQPQHF. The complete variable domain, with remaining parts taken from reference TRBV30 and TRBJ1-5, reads SQTIHQWPATLVQPVGSPLSLECTVEGTSNPNLYWYRQAAGRGLQLLFYSVGIGQISSEVPQNLSASRPQDRQFILSSKKLLLSDSGFYLCAWTTGLDQPQHFGDGTRLSIL.

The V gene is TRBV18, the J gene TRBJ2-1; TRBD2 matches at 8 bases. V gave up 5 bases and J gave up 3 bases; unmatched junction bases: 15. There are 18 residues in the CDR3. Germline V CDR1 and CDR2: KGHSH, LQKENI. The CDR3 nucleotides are TGTGCCAGCTCATCAATCCCGCGGGGGGCTTTTTTCTACAATGAGCAGTTCTTC. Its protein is CASSSIPRGAFFYNEQFF. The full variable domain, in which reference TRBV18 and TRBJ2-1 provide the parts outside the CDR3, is NAGVMQNPRHLVRRRGQEARLRCSPMKGHSHVYWYRQLPEEGLKFMVYLQKENIIDESGMPKERFSAEFPKEGPSILRIQQVVRGDSAAYFCASSSIPRGAFFYNEQFFGPGTRLTVL.

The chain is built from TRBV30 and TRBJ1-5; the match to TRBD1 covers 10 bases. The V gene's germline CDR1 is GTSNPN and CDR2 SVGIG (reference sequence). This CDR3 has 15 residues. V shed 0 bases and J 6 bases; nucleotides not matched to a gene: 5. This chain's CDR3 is CAWSVGTGVSQPQHF. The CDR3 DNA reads TGTGCCTGGAGTGTGGGGACAGGGGTAAGTCAGCCCCAGCATTTT.

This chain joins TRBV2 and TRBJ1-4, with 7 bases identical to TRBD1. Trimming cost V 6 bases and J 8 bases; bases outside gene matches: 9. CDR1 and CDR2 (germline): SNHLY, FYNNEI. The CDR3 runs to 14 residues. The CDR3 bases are TGTGCCAGCAGCCGAACAGGGGTCGAAGAAAAACTGTTTTTT. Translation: CASSRTGVEEKLFF.